This record covers a single TCR beta chain. The antigen remains undetermined. The CDR3 covers 17 residues. Trimming left V 5 bases short and J 7 bases short, with 27 bases between. The germline gives CDR1 SGHVS, CDR2 FNYEAQ. This entry belongs to a study of response to subunit inactivated influenza vaccine. Whole-study findings and limits: Authors suggested seasonal influenza vaccinations each recruit few new T cells.

TCRdb re-analysed the RT-PCR reads in MiXCR, keeping a single row per CDR3 protein. The sample consists of about 620,000 distinct CDR3 sequences, 10% to 12% of them appearing once. These same data were also listed under a study on T cells expressing NK-cell markers. As reported in that work: 5'RACE template switching built TCR beta cDNA with unique molecular identifiers. These clonotypes, the leaders elsewhere, also led the CD3+CD56-NKG2C+ fraction in a handful of donors.

The chain carries TRBV7-6 and TRBJ2-7; D may be TRBD1 or TRBD2 (6 bases each). The clonotype originates from a man between 45 and 60 years old who received an inactivated influenza vaccine. The specimen comprised PBMCs from blood, sampled on the day of vaccination. The CDR3 DNA reads TGTGCCAGCAGCAACAGACTGGGGGCTCGGGGGAGAGAAGAGCAGTACTTC. This sequence encodes CASSNRLGARGREEQYF.